What follows are 20 T cell receptor beta chains derived from one specimen sequenced in a study of cytomegalovirus exposure and HLA in healthy donors. 60 Vbeta and 13 Jbeta primers were used in PCR. Generated by immunoSEQ multiplex PCR, the TCRdb table keeps only in-frame clones and is missing some. This table has roughly 280,000 clones, under 80% appearing once. Material for sequencing was PBMCs. The receptors were gathered from a female donor in good health and CMV-seronegative.

This sequence joins TRBV28 and TRBJ2-7; D is possibly TRBD1 (6 bases). The length of the CDR3 is 12 residues. Trimming pared 2 bases from V and 12 bases from J, leaving 14 bases between. Per germline, CDR1 MDHEN and CDR2 SYDVKM. The chain's CDR3 is CASSLGSGVTYF. The CDR3 DNA reads TGTGCCAGCAGTTTAGGCTCAGGGGTGACGTACTTC.

V and J are TRBV7-8 and TRBJ2-7; no firm D call. Trimming shortened V by 5 bases and J by 5 bases, and 22 bases separated the two germline ends. Germline V gene sequence: CDR1 SGHVS, CDR2 FQNEAQ. The CDR3 is 16 amino acids. This CDR3 reads CASSPKDIGEAHEQYF. The CDR3 coding sequence is TGTGCCAGCAGCCCCAAGGATATTGGCGAGGCCCACGAGCAGTACTTC.

This clone was observed a handful of times. The V gene is TRBV2, the J gene TRBJ1-5; maybe TRBD1 (5 bases). Germline CDR1 and CDR2: SNHLY and FYNNEI. Trimming left V 5 bases short and J 1 base short, with 12 bases between. There are 15 residues in the CDR3. The DNA for the CDR3 is TGTGCCAGCAGTTCCCCCGGGGGGAGCAATCAGCCCCAGCATTTT. This sequence encodes CASSSPGGSNQPQHF.

In the case of this clone: An end of the junction does not agree with germline; a read error may underlie this. The chain has TRBV7-9 and TRBJ1-5; TRBD1 agrees at 7 bases. This CDR3 has 15 amino acids. CDR1 is SEHNR and CDR2 is FQNEAQ in the germline V gene (reference sequence). As DNA, the CDR3 is TGTTCCAGCAGCTTAGTTGGGGACAGAAATCAGCCCCAGCATTTT. Protein sequence: CSSSLVGDRNQPQHF.

The chain has TRBV9 and TRBJ2-5; 8 nucleotides line up with TRBD1. Germline trimming cut 4 bases from V and 5 bases from J; bases unmatched to any gene: 7. The length of the CDR3 is 14 residues. Germline-derived CDR1 and CDR2 are SGDLS and YYNGEE. The CDR3 sequence is CASSPEDRDETQYF. The CDR3 nucleotides read TGTGCCAGCAGCCCAGAGGACAGGGACGAGACCCAGTACTTC.

The chain employs TRBV7-2 and TRBJ1-1; perhaps TRBD1 as D (6 bases). V lost 6 bases and J lost 1, with 18 bases in between. CDR3 length: 16 amino acids. Germline-derived CDR1 and CDR2 are SGHTA and FQGNSA. The CDR3 DNA sequence: TGTGCCAGCAGGATATCTTGGACAGCGCGGAACACTGAAGCTTTCTTT. Protein: CASRISWTARNTEAFF.

The rearrangement joins TRBV10-3 to TRBJ1-2; 8 positions agree with TRBD1. Germline assignment: CDR1 ENHRY and CDR2 SYGVKD. The CDR3 has 12 residues. V lost 3 bases, J lost 8 bases, and 2 bases stayed unmatched. The CDR3 loop is CAISEQGEGYTF. CDR3 DNA: TGTGCCATCAGTGAACAGGGGGAAGGCTACACCTTC.

V gene TRBV7-8 combines with J gene TRBJ1-5; 7 bases match TRBD1. CDR1 is SGHVS, CDR2 FQNEAQ, per germline. V lost 5 bases and J lost 5; bases outside the gene matches: 9. This CDR3 contains 15 residues. The CDR3 bases are TGTGCCAGCAGCCGCAGAGGGGGCGCAGATCAGCCCCAGCATTTT. This encodes CASSRRGGADQPQHF.

This clone was counted between two and nine times. The chain recombines TRBV18 with TRBJ1-4; D not certain. In germline, CDR1 is KGHSH, CDR2 LQKENI. Trimming stripped 4 bases from V and 4 bases from J, with 4 bases between. This CDR3 region has 12 residues. The CDR3 coding sequence is TGTGCCAGCTCACTCAATAATGAAAAACTGTTTTTT. This translates into CASSLNNEKLFF.

V gene TRBV10-3 combines with J gene TRBJ2-5; 9 bases agree with TRBD2. Germline CDR1 ENHRY, CDR2 SYGVKD. There are 15 residues in the CDR3. With 0 bases clipped from V and 6 bases from J, the junction kept 5 bases outside the gene matches. Here the CDR3 reads CAISESGLAGKTQYF. The DNA for the CDR3 is TGTGCCATCAGTGAGTCGGGACTAGCCGGAAAGACCCAGTACTTC.

This clone was seen only once. This chain links TRBV5-1 with TRBJ2-3, with 7 bases lining up with TRBD2. The CDR3 has 16 residues. Trimming took 2 bases from V and 2 from J; bases not matched to a gene: 8. Germline CDR1 SGHRS, CDR2 YFSETQ. In DNA form, the CDR3 reads TGCGCCAGCAGCTTTCGTGGGAGGGTTAACACAGATACGCAGTATTTT. Protein sequence: CASSFRGRVNTDTQYF. Variable domain in full (rest from reference TRBV5-1 and TRBJ2-3): KAGVTQTPRYLIKTRGQQVTLSCSPISGHRSVSWYQQTPGQGLQFLFEYFSETQRNKGNFPGRFSGRQFSNSRSEMNVSTLELGDSALYLCASSFRGRVNTDTQYFGPGTRLTVL.

The CDR3 region has the DNA TGTGCCAGCAGTATGGACAGGGGAAGCGAGCAGTACTTC. It is translated as CASSMDRGSEQYF. The chain employs TRBV27 and TRBJ2-5, with 9 bases matching TRBD1. The assigned J gene may be wrong: the sequence end matches TRBJ2-7 better. The CDR3 sequence is 13 residues long. Germline V gives CDR1 MNHEY, CDR2 SMNVEV (reference sequence).

The chain has TRBV6-5 and TRBJ2-7; the match to TRBD2 covers 7 bases. J was trimmed by 0 bases and V by 5 bases; bases with no gene match: 7. The CDR3 extends over 15 amino acids. CDR1 and CDR2 from the germline V gene are MNHEY and SVGAGI. The CDR3 DNA is TGTGCCAGCAGTATAGTGACGGGGGGCTCCTACGAGCAGTACTTC. Translated: CASSIVTGGSYEQYF.

The CDR3 nucleotides read TGTGCCAGCAGTCCAATCAGGGGGACTAGCGAATTTTTCGGGGAGCTGTTTTTT. Residues: CASSPIRGTSEFFGELFF. This sequence joins TRBV27 and TRBJ2-2; 10 bases are shared with TRBD2. Germline CDR1 and CDR2: MNHEY and SMNVEV (reference sequence). The length of the CDR3 is 18 residues. V dropped 5 bases and J dropped 7; count of bases not matched to a gene: 16.

The gene calls are TRBV6-1 and TRBJ2-1; tentative D call: TRBD2 (5 bases). Germline V gives CDR1 MNHNS, CDR2 SASEGT. This CDR3 has 14 amino acids. V was cut by 6 bases and J by 5 bases, with 14 bases left in between. This chain's CDR3 is CASRPSGANNEQFF. CDR3 coding DNA: TGTGCCAGCAGACCCAGCGGAGCGAACAATGAGCAGTTCTTC.

V gene TRBV2 combines with J gene TRBJ1-5; 7 nucleotides align to TRBD1. Germline V gene sequence: CDR1 SNHLY, CDR2 FYNNEI. J gave up 5 bases and V 2 bases, and 6 bases lay outside the gene matches. The CDR3 is 15 residues long. The CDR3 nucleotides read TGTGCCAGCAGTGAACAGGGGGTCTTGGATCAGCCCCAGCATTTT. Protein sequence: CASSEQGVLDQPQHF.

The chain employs TRBV28 and TRBJ2-7, with TRBD2 as a possible D gene (6 bases). CDR3 size: 15 residues. Germline CDR1 MDHEN, CDR2 SYDVKM. V was pared by 4 bases and J by 3 bases, with 16 bases between. The CDR3 here is CASSSGLIKIYEQYF. The CDR3 coding sequence is TGTGCCAGCAGTTCCGGACTAATCAAAATCTACGAGCAGTACTTC.

The chain joins TRBV27 to TRBJ1-5; D is uncertain. Trimming removed 0 bases at V and 3 bases at J, with 15 bases between. Per germline, CDR1 MNHEY and CDR2 SMNVEV (reference sequence). This CDR3 has 17 amino acids. DNA for the CDR3: TGTGCCAGCAGTTTATCTTTCCGAGAAGAGGACAATCAGCCCCAGCATTTT. Encoded protein: CASSLSFREEDNQPQHF.

The V gene is TRBV11-2, the J gene TRBJ2-1; 10 bases align to TRBD1. There are 18 residues in the CDR3. From germline, CDR1 is SGHAT and CDR2 FQNNGV. J was trimmed by 6 bases and V by 5 bases; bases with no gene match: 16. The CDR3 DNA reads TGTGCCAGCAGCCCTTTGGAATGGCGCCGGGACAGGGGCAATGAGCAGTTCTTC. Translating gives CASSPLEWRRDRGNEQFF. The entire variable domain, with the rest obtained from reference TRBV11-2 and TRBJ2-1, is as follows: EAGVAQSPRYKIIEKRQSVAFWCNPISGHATLYWYQQILGQGPKLLIQFQNNGVVDDSQLPKDRFSAERLKGVDSTLKIQPAKLEDSAVYLCASSPLEWRRDRGNEQFFGPGTRLTVL.

V and J are TRBV19 and TRBJ1-2, with D maybe TRBD1 (5 bases). Germline V gene lookup returns CDR1 LNHDA and CDR2 SQIVND (reference sequence). This CDR3 has 14 amino acids. The V end lost 2 bases, the J end lost 3 bases, and 10 bases lay between the germline ends. CDR3 sequence: CASSIFSRDYGYTF. DNA for the CDR3: TGTGCCAGTAGTATATTCTCCAGGGACTATGGCTACACCTTC.